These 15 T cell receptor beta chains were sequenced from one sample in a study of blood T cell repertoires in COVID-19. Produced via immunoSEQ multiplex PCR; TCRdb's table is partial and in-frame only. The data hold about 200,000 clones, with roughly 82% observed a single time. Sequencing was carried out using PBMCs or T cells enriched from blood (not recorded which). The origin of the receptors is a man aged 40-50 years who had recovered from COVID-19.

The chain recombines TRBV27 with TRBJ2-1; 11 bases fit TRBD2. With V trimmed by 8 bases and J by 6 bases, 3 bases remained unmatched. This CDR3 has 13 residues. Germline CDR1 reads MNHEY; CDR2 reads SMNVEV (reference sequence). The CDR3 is CASGTSGINEQFF. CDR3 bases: TGTGCCAGCGGGACTAGCGGTATCAATGAGCAGTTCTTC.

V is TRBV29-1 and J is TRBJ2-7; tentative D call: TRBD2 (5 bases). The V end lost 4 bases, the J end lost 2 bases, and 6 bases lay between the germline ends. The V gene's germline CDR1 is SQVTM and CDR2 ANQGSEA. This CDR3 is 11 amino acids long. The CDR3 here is CSVAEAYEQYF. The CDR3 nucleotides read TGCAGCGTTGCGGAGGCCTACGAGCAGTACTTC.

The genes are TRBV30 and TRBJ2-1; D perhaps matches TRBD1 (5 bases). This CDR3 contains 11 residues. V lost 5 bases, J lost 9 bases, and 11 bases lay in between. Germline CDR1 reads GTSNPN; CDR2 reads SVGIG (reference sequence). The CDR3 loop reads CAWAQGVEQFF. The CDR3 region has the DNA TGTGCCTGGGCTCAGGGCGTTGAGCAGTTCTTC.

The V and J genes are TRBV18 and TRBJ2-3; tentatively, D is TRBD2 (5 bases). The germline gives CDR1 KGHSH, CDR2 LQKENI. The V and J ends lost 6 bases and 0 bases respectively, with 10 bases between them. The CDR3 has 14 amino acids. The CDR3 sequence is CASSPGISTDTQYF. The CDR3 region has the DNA TGTGCCAGCTCTCCGGGGATTAGCACAGATACGCAGTATTTT.

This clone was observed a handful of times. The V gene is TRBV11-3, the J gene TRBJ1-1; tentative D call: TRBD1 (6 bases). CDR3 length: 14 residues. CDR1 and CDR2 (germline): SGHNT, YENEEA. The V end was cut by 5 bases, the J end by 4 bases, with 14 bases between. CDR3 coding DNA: TGTGCCAGCAGCGAGGGGGGGTCTCGCACTGAAGCTTTCTTT. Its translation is CASSEGGSRTEAFF.

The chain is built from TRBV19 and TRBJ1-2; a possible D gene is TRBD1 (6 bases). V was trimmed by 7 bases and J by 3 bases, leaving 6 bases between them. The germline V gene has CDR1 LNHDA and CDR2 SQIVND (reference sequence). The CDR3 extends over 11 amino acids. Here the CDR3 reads CASKGDYGYTF. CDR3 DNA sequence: TGTGCCAGTAAGGGGGACTATGGCTACACCTTC.

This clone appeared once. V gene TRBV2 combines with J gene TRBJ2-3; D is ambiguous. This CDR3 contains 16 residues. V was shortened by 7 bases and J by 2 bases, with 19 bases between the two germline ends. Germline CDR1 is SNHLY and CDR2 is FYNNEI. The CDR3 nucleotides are TGTGCCAGCATGGCCTCGCCCAAAACCCCCACAGATACGCAGTATTTT. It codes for CASMASPKTPTDTQYF.

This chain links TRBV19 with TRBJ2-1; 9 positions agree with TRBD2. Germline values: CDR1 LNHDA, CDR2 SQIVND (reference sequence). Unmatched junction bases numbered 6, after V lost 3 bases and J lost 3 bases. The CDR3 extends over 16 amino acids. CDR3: CASSIRRTSVYNEQFF. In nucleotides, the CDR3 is TGTGCCAGTAGTATTCGAAGGACTAGCGTCTACAATGAGCAGTTCTTC. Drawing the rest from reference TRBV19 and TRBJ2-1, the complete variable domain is DGGITQSPKYLFRKEGQNVTLSCEQNLNHDAMYWYRQDPGQGLRLIYYSQIVNDFQKGDIAEGYSVSREKKESFPLTVTSAQKNPTAFYLCASSIRRTSVYNEQFFGPGTRLTVL.

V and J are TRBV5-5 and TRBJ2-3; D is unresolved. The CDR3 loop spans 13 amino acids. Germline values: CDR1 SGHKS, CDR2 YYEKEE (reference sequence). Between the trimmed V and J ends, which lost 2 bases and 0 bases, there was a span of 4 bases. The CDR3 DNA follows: TGTGCCAGCAGCTTTTCGAGCACAGATACGCAGTATTTT. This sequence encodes CASSFSSTDTQYF.

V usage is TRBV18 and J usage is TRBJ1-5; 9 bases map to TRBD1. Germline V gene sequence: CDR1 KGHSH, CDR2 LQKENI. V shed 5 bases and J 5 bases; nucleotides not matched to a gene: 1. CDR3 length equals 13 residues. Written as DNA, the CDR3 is TGTGCCAGCTCAAGGACAGGGGATCAGCCCCAGCATTTT. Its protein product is CASSRTGDQPQHF.

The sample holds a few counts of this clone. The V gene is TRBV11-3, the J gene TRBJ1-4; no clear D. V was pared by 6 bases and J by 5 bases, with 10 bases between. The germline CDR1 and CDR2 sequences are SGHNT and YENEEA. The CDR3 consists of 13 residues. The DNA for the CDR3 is TGTGCCAGCAGGGGTTGGAGAAATGAAAAACTGTTTTTT. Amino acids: CASRGWRNEKLFF.

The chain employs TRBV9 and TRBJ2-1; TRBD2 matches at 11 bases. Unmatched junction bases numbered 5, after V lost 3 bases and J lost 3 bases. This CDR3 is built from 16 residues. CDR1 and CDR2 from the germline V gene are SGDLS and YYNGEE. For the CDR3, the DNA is TGTGCCAGCAGCGCGACCGGGACTAGCGGCTACAATGAGCAGTTCTTC. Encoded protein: CASSATGTSGYNEQFF.

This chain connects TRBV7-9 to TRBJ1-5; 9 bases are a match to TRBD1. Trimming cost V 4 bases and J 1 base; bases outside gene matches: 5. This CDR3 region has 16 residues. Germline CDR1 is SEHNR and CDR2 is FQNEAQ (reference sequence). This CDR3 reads CASSSQGAGSNQPQHF. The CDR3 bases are TGTGCCAGCAGCTCACAGGGGGCCGGGAGCAATCAGCCCCAGCATTTT. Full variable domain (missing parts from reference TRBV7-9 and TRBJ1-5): DTGVSQNPRHKITKRGQNVTFRCDPISEHNRLYWYRQTLGQGPEFLTYFQNEAQLEKSRLLSDRFSAERPKGSFSTLEIQRTEQGDSAMYLCASSSQGAGSNQPQHFGDGTRLSIL.

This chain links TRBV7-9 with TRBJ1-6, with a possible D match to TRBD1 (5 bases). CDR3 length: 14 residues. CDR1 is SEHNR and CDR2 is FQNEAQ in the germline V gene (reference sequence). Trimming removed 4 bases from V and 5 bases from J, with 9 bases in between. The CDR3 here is CASSSDSDNSPLHF. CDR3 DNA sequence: TGTGCCAGCAGCTCAGACAGCGATAATTCACCCCTCCACTTT.

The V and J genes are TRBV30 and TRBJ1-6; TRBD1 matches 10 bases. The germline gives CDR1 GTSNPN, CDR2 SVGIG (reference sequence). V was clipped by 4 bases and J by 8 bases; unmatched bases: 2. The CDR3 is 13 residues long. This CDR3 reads CAWTGTGDSPLHF. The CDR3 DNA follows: TGTGCCTGGACCGGGACAGGGGATTCACCCCTCCACTTT.